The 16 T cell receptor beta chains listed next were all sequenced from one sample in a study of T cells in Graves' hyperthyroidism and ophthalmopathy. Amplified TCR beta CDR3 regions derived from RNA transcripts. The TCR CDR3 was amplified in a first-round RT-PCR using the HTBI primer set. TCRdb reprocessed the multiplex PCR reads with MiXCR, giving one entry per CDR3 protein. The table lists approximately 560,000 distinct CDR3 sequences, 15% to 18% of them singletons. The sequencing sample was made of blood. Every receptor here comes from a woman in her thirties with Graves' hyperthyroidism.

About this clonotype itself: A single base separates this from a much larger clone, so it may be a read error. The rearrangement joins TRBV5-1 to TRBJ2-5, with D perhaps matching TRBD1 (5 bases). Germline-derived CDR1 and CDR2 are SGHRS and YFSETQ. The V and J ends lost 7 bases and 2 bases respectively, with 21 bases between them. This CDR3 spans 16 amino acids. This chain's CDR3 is CASGPGGLRAQETQYF. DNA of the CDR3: TGCGCCAGCGGCCCTGGCGGTCTCAGGGCACAAGAGACCCAGTACTTC.

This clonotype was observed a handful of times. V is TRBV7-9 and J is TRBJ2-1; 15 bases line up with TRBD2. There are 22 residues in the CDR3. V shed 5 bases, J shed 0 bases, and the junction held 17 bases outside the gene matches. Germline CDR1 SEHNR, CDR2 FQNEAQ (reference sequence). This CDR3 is CASSDGLAGGSTSSSSYNEQFF. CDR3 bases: TGTGCCAGCAGCGACGGACTAGCGGGAGGGTCCACGTCGTCGAGCTCCTACAATGAGCAGTTCTTC.

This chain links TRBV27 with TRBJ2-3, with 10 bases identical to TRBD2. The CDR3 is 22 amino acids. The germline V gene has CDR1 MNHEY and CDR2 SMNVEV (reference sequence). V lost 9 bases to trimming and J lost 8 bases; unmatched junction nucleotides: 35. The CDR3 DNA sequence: TGTGCCAGTTTTGGGGGACTAGCGAGCATAACAGATACGCAGTCGATGGGGATTACGCAGTATTTT. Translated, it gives CASFGGLASITDTQSMGITQYF.

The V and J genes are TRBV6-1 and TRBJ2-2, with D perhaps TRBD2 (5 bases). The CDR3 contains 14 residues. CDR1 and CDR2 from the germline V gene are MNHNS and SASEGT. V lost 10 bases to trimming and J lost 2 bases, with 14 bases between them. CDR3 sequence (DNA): TGTGCCAACACCCAGCGGCTCAACACCGGGGAGCTGTTTTTT. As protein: CANTQRLNTGELFF.

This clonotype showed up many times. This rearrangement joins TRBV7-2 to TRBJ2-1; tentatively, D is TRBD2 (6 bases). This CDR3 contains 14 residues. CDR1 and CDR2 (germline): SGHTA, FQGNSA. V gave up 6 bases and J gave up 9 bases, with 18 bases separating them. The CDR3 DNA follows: TGTGCCAGCAGTCACGGGAGTCTGCCTGGTGAGCAGTTCTTC. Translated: CASSHGSLPGEQFF.

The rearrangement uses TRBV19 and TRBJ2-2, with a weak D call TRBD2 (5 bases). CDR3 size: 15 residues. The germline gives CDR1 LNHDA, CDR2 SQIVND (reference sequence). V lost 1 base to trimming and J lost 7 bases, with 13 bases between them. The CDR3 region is CASSIGTAYSGELFF. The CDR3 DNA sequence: TGTGCCAGTAGTATAGGGACTGCCTACAGCGGGGAGCTGTTTTTT.

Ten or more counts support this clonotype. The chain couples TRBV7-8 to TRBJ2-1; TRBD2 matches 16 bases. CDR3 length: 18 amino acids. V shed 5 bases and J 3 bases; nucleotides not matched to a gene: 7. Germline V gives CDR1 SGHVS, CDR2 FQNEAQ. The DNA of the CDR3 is TGTGCCAGCAGCCCTCGGGGACTAGCGGGAGGGTTCTACAATGAGCAGTTCTTC. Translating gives CASSPRGLAGGFYNEQFF. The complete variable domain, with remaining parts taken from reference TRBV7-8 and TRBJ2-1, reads GAGVSQSPRYKVAKRGQDVALRCDPISGHVSLFWYQQALGQGPEFLTYFQNEAQLDKSGLPSDRFFAERPEGSVSTLKIQRTQQEDSAVYLCASSPRGLAGGFYNEQFFGPGTRLTVL.

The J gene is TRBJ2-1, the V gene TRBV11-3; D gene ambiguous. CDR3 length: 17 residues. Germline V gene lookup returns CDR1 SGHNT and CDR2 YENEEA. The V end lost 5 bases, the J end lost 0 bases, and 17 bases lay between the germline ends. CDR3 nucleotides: TGTGCCAGCAGCCCCGTTGGTGGGCCAAGCTCCTACAATGAGCAGTTCTTC. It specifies CASSPVGGPSSYNEQFF.

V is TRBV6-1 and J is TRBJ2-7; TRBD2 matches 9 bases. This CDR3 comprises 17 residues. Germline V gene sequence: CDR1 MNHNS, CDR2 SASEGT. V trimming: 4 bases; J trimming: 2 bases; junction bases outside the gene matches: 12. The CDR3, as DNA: TGTGCCAGCAGTGTTGCGGGAGGGGTCTTGGTAGCCTACGAGCAGTACTTC. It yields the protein CASSVAGGVLVAYEQYF.

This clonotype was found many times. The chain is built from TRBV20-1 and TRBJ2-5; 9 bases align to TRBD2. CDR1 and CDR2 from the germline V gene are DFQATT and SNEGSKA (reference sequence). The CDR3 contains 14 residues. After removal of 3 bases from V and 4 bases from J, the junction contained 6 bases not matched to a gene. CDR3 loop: CSASWREGLETQYF. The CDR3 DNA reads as TGCAGTGCTAGTTGGCGGGAGGGGTTAGAGACCCAGTACTTC.

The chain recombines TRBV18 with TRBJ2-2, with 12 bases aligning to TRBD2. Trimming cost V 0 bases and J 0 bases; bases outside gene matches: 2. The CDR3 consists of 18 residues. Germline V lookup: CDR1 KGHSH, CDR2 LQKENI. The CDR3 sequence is CASSPPRTSGTNTGELFF. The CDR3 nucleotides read TGTGCCAGCTCACCACCGCGGACTAGCGGGACGAACACCGGGGAGCTGTTTTTT.

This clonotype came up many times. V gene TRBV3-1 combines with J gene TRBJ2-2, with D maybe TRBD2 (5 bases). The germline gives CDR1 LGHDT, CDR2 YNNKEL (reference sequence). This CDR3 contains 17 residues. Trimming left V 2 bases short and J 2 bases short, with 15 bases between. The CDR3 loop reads CASSQLGLTVNTGELFF. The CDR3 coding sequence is TGTGCCAGCAGCCAACTCGGACTGACGGTCAACACCGGGGAGCTGTTTTTT.

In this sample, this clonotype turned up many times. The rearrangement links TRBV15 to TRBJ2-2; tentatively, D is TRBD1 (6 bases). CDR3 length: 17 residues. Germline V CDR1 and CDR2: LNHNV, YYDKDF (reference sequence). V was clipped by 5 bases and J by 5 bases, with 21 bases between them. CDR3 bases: TGTGCCACCAGCGCTCGATCAGGGGCGGGTTCTACCGGGGAGCTGTTTTTT. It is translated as CATSARSGAGSTGELFF.

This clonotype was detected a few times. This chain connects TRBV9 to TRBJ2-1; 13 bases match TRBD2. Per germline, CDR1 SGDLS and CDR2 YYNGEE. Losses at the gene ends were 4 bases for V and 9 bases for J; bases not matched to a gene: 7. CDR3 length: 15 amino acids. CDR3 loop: CASSFTSGRASEQFF. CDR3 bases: TGTGCCAGCAGCTTTACTAGCGGGAGGGCCAGTGAGCAGTTCTTC.

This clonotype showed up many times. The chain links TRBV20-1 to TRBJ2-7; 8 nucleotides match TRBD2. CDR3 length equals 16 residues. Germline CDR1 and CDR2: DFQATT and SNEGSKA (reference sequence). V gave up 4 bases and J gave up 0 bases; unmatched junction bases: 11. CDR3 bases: TGCAGTGCTACGGACGAGAGCGGGGGCAGCTCCTACGAGCAGTACTTC. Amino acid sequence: CSATDESGGSSYEQYF.

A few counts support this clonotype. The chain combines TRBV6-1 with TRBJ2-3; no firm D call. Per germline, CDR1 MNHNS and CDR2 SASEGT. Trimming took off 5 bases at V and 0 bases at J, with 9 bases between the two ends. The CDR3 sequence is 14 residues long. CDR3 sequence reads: CASSKYTSTDTQYF. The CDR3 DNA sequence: TGTGCCAGCAGTAAATACACCAGCACAGATACGCAGTATTTT.